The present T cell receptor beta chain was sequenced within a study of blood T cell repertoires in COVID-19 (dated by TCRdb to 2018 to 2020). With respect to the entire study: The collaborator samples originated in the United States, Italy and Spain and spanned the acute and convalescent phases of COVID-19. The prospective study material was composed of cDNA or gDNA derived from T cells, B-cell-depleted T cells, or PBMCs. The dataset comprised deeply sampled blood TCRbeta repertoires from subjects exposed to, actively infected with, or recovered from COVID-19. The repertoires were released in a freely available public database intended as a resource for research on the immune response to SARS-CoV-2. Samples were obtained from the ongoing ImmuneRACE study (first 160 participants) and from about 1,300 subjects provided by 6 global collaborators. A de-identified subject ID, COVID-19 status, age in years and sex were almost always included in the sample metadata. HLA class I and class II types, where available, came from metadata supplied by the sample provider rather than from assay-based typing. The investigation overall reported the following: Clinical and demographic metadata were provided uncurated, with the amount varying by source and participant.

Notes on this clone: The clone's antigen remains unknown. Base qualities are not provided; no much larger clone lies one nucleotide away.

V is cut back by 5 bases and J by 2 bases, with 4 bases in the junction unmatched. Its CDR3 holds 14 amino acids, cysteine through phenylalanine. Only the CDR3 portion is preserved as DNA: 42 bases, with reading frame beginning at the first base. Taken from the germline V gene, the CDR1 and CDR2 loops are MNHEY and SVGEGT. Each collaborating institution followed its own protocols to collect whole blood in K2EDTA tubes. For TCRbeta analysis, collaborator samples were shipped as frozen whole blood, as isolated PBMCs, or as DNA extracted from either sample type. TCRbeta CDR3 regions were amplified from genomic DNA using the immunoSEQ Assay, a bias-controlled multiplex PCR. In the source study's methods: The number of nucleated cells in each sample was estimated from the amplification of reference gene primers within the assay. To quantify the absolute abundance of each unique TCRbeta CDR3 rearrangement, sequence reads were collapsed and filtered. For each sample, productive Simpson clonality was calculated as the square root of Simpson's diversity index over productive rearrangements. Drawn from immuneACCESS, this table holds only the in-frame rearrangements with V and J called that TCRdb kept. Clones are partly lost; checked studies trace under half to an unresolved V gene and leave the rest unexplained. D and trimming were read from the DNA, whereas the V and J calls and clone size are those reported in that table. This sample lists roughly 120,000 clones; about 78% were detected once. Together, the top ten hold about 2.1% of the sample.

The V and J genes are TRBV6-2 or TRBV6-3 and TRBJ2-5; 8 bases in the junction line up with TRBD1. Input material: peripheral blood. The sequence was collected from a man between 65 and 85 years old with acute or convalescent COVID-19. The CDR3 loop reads CASSPRQGQETQYF. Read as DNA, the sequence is TGTGCCAGCAGTCCCCGACAGGGGCAAGAGACCCAGTACTTC.